The clone carrying this TCR beta chain was recorded many times. Its antigen remains unidentified. The CDR3 is 16 residues long. Trimming removed 1 base from V and 12 bases from J, with 21 bases in between. Per the germline V gene, CDR1 is LGHNA and CDR2 is YNFKEQ. This entry is derived from a study of breast tumors, draining lymph nodes, adjacent tissues. MiXCR, run by TCRdb on the multiplex PCR reads, gives a single entry per CDR3 protein. The sample yields fewer than 250,000 distinct CDR3 sequences, 32% seen once. The lymph nodes were axillary draining lymph nodes from breast cancer patients. General study points: Data fit most tumor T cells coming from lymph node, expanding in tumor. Tumor repertoires ranked between lymph nodes and nontumor tissue in diversity, with V and J gene preferences.

The sequence came from a female donor with breast cancer. Some clones in this sample may be carry-over from other donors' samples. Source material: axillary lymph node tissue. The gene calls are TRBV4-2 and TRBJ1-4; D is undetermined. Here the CDR3 reads CASSQGRAIDSWELFF. Here the CDR3 DNA reads TGTGCCAGCAGCCAAGGAAGGGCCATCGATTCGTGGGAACTGTTTTTT.